This TCR beta chain stems from a study of blood T cell repertoires in COVID-19 (dated by TCRdb to the early 2020s). Some background on the complete study: Collaborator samples came from the United States, Italy and Spain and covered acute and convalescent phases of COVID-19. Where HLA class I and class II types were available, the types were taken from metadata supplied by the sample provider, not from assay-based typing. Nearly every sample came with metadata listing a de-identified subject ID, COVID-19 status, age in years and sex. The prospective study material was composed of cDNA or gDNA derived from T cells, B-cell-depleted T cells, or PBMCs. The dataset comprised deeply sampled blood TCRbeta repertoires from subjects exposed to, actively infected with, or recovered from COVID-19. The samples were drawn from two sources: the first 160 participants of the ongoing ImmuneRACE study, and 950 to 1,500 subjects contributed by 6 global collaborators. The repertoires were released in a freely available public database meant as a resource for research on the immune response to SARS-CoV-2.

Samples from volunteer blood donors who had recovered from COVID-19 were contributed by a second Seattle source. Each collaborating institution followed its own protocols to collect whole blood in K2EDTA tubes. For TCRbeta analysis, collaborators shipped samples in one of three forms: frozen whole blood, isolated PBMCs, or DNA extracted from either of those sample types. The study at large found these results: The amount of clinical and demographic metadata varied by source and participant and was provided uncurated.

TCRbeta CDR3 regions were amplified from genomic DNA by means of the immunoSEQ Assay, a bias-controlled multiplex PCR. The paper's processing steps were these. Within the assay, amplification of reference gene primers was used to estimate how many nucleated cells each sample contained. To quantify the absolute abundance of each unique TCRbeta CDR3 rearrangement, sequence reads were collapsed and filtered. For each sample, productive Simpson clonality was calculated by taking the square root of Simpson's diversity index across productive rearrangements. What TCRdb holds here is the immuneACCESS table cut down to in-frame rearrangements. Part of the clones is not present; checked against another copy, under half of the missing clones reflect an unresolved V gene, and the others are unexplained. From that table come the V and J calls and clone size; the DNA was used to work out D and trimming. This sample is represented by over 300,000 clones; around 92% of them were singletons. In total, the top ten clones hold about 6% of the sample.

Turning to this clone: Its antigen specificity is not known. Base qualities are not at hand, and no much larger clone is one base apart.

The sample comprised peripheral blood. The source is a man between 18 and 29 years old who had recovered from COVID-19.

At the DNA level, the sequence is TGTGCCACCAGCAGTGACTCGACTTCCTCCTACGAGCAGTACTTC. It translates as CATSSDSTSSYEQYF. The chain employs TRBV15 and TRBJ2-7; the D gene cannot be resolved reliably. CDR1 is given as LNHNV and CDR2 as YYDKDF, both from the germline V gene (reference sequence). The CDR3 covers 15 residues, taking in both the cysteine and the phenylalanine. Of all the DNA, just the CDR3 is kept, 45 bases in frame from base 1. Trimming at the junction amounts to 3 bases on V and 0 bases on J, and the germline ends lie 12 bases apart.